This TCR beta chain was documented in a study of blood T cell repertoires in COVID-19. About the research overall: Samples taken during acute and convalescent COVID-19 were collected in the United States, Italy and Spain. Sample material is recorded as cDNA or gDNA derived from T cells, B-cell-depleted T cells, or PBMCs.

In the authors' workflow: Estimation of nucleated cell counts relied on the amplification of reference gene primers. Sequencing used immunoSEQ multiplex PCR; TCRdb keeps in-frame clones, though not all of them. From that table come the V and J calls and clone size; the DNA was used to work out D and trimming. The sample records about 150,000 clones, 78% being singletons. This CDR3 is built from 16 residues. V trimming: 4 bases; J trimming: 3 bases; junction bases outside the gene matches: 9. Germline CDR1 is LGHDT and CDR2 is YNNKEL (reference sequence). Sequenced sample: peripheral blood. The receptor was derived from a man aged 80 or over with acute or convalescent COVID-19. V usage is TRBV3-1 (or the pseudogene TRBV3-2) and J usage is TRBJ1-3, with 7 bases lining up with TRBD1. The CDR3 nucleotides are TGTGCCAGCAGCCCCTCCGGGACAGTTCGTGGAAACACCATATATTTT. This translates into CASSPSGTVRGNTIYF.